The clone carrying this T cell receptor beta chain was recorded many times. This sample stems from a study of blood T cell repertoires in COVID-19. This table comes from immunoSEQ multiplex PCR, and its TCRdb copy is limited to in-frame clones, with some not included. The profile shows 150,000 to 200,000 clones, roughly 78% of them singletons. CDR3 size: 15 residues. The V gene's germline CDR1 is MNHEY and CDR2 SVGEGT. V shed 2 bases and J shed 4 bases, with 14 bases lying between them. This receptor was taken from a man between 65 and 85 years old with active or convalescent COVID-19. The gene calls are TRBV6-2 or TRBV6-3 and TRBJ1-2, with D possibly TRBD1 on 5 matching bases. Sequenced sample: peripheral blood. CDR3: CASSYTAGPIYGYTF. CDR3 sequence (DNA): TGTGCCAGCAGTTACACAGCGGGACCGATCTATGGCTACACCTTC.